Shown below are 9 T cell receptor beta chains from a single sample sequenced in a study of shared clonotypes between healthy human individuals. Clones were read by immunoSEQ multiplex PCR, and TCRdb kept only the in-frame ones, dropping some. The sample records 950,000 to 1,300,000 clones, 75% being singletons. The sample was memory CD4+ T cells sorted from blood. The subset: CD45RA-negative fraction. These TCRs come from a man between 18 and 29 years old in good health.

The chain recombines TRBV7-2 with TRBJ1-6; a possible D gene is TRBD1 (5 bases). V lost 2 bases, J lost 12 bases, and 17 bases lay in between. This CDR3 region has 15 residues. CDR1 and CDR2 from the germline V gene are SGHTA and FQGNSA. The CDR3 coding sequence is TGTGCCAGCAGCTTATACAGGTCTAATATGGTACCCCTCCACTTT. Translation gives CASSLYRSNMVPLHF. The variable domain in full, completed from reference TRBV7-2 and TRBJ1-6, reads GAGVSQSPSNKVTEKGKDVELRCDPISGHTALYWYRQSLGQGLEFLIYFQGNSAPDKSGLPSDRFSAERTGGSVSTLTIQRTQQEDSAVYLCASSLYRSNMVPLHFGNGTRLTVT.

The CDR3 DNA is TGCGCCAGCAGCCAAGAAAATCCCGGGACAGGGGGCTTCTCAGCTGGAAACACCATATATTTT. Protein product: CASSQENPGTGGFSAGNTIYF. The chain is built from TRBV4-1 and TRBJ1-3, with TRBD1 matching over 12 bases. Germline CDR1 reads MGHRA; CDR2 reads YSYEKL. The CDR3 consists of 21 residues. Trimming took 0 bases from V and 2 from J; bases not matched to a gene: 14.

The J gene is TRBJ1-2, the V gene TRBV7-2; the D gene is possibly TRBD1 (6 bases). From germline, CDR1 is SGHTA and CDR2 FQGNSA. V lost 5 bases, J lost 8 bases, and 15 bases lay in between. CDR3 length equals 13 residues. For the CDR3, the DNA is TGTGCCAGCAGCCGAGATAAGGGGGACGGCTACACCTTC. As protein: CASSRDKGDGYTF.

The rearrangement links TRBV15 to TRBJ1-6, with 7 bases lining up with TRBD1. The CDR3 contains 16 residues. CDR1 is LNHNV and CDR2 is YYDKDF in the germline V gene (reference sequence). The V gene end was trimmed by 5 bases and the J gene end by 0 bases; junction bases not matched to a gene: 4. CDR3 amino acids: CATSGGGASYNSPLHF. The CDR3 DNA follows: TGTGCCACCAGCGGAGGGGGCGCCTCCTATAATTCACCCCTCCACTTT.

V usage is TRBV6-6 and J usage is TRBJ2-5, with D unresolved. This CDR3 contains 16 residues. Between the trimmed V and J ends, which lost 2 bases and 0 bases, there was a span of 13 bases. CDR1 and CDR2 (germline): MNHNY, SVGAGI (reference sequence). CDR3: CASSYGLPSHQETQYF. CDR3 nucleotides: TGTGCCAGCAGTTACGGGCTACCTAGTCACCAAGAGACCCAGTACTTC.

This rearrangement joins TRBV18 to TRBJ1-1, with D possibly matching TRBD1 (5 bases). V was pared by 4 bases and J by 4 bases, with 7 bases between. This CDR3 contains 12 residues. The V gene's germline CDR1 is KGHSH and CDR2 LQKENI. For the CDR3, the DNA is TGTGCCAGCTCACGAGGGACCACTGAAGCTTTCTTT. Amino acid sequence: CASSRGTTEAFF. The full variable domain, completed using reference TRBV18 and TRBJ1-1, is NAGVMQNPRHLVRRRGQEARLRCSPMKGHSHVYWYRQLPEEGLKFMVYLQKENIIDESGMPKERFSAEFPKEGPSILRIQQVVRGDSAAYFCASSRGTTEAFFGQGTRLTVV.

V usage is TRBV5-3 and J usage is TRBJ1-5; tentatively, D is TRBD1 (5 bases). TRBV5-3 is given ORF status, its function remaining uncertain. The CDR3 extends over 14 amino acids. V lost 8 bases and J 4 bases, leaving 16 bases between the germline ends. CDR3 sequence reads: CASRDGRLNQPQHF. The CDR3 DNA sequence: TGTGCCAGCAGGGACGGAAGACTAAATCAGCCCCAGCATTTT.

The J gene is TRBJ1-3, the V gene TRBV18; the D gene is possibly TRBD1 (5 bases). The V gene lost 6 bases and the J gene lost 0 bases, with 12 bases spanning the gap. The CDR3 extends over 15 amino acids. Germline V gene lookup returns CDR1 KGHSH and CDR2 LQKENI. For the CDR3, the DNA is TGTGCCAGCTCCCGGGACGGATCCTCTGGAAACACCATATATTTT. Protein sequence: CASSRDGSSGNTIYF.

This rearrangement joins TRBV27 to TRBJ2-2; 10 bases align to TRBD2. Germline CDR1 and CDR2: MNHEY and SMNVEV (reference sequence). V lost 6 bases and J lost 0; bases outside the gene matches: 1. This CDR3 region has 15 residues. The CDR3 loop reads CASSGLAANTGELFF. The DNA for the CDR3 is TGTGCCAGCAGCGGACTAGCGGCGAACACCGGGGAGCTGTTTTTT.